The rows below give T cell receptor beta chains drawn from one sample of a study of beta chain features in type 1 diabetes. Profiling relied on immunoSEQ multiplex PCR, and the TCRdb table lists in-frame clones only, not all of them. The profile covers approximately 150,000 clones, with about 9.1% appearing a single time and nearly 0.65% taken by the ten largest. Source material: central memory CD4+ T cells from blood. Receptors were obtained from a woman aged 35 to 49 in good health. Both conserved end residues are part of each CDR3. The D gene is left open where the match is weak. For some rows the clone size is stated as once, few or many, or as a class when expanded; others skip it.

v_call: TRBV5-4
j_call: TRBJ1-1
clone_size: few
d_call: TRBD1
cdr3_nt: TGTGCCAGCAGCCCAGGGGTCGGACAGGGAATGAACACTGAAGCTTTCTTT
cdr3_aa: CASSPGVGQGMNTEAFF

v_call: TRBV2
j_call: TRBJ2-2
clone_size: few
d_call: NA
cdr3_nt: TGTGCCAGCAGTTTCCGGGCGGGGAACACCGGGGAGCTGTTTTTT
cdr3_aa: CASSFRAGNTGELFF

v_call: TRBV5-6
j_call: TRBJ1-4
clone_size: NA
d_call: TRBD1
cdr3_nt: TGTGCCAGCAGCGTAACACAGGGGATTGCAACTAATGAAAAACTGTTTTTT
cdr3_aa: CASSVTQGIATNEKLFF

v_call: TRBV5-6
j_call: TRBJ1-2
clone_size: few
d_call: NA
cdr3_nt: TGTGCCAGCAGCCCAAGAGCTGATGGCTACACCTTC
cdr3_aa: CASSPRADGYTF

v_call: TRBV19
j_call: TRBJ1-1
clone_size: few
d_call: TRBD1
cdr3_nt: TGTGCCAGTCAAAGCAGGGGGCTAAACACTGAAGCTTTCTTT
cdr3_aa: CASQSRGLNTEAFF

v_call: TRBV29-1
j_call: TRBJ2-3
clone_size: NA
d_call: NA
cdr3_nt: TGCAGCGTTGCGGGGGGCGTAGATACGCAGTATTTT
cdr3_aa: CSVAGGVDTQYF

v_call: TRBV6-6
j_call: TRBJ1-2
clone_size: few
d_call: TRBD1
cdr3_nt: TGTGCCAGCAGTTACGGACAGGCCAACTATGGCTACACCTTC
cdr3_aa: CASSYGQANYGYTF

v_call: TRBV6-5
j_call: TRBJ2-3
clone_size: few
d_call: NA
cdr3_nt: TGTGCCAGCACCTACCCCGGGACAGATACGCAGTATTTT
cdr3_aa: CASTYPGTDTQYF

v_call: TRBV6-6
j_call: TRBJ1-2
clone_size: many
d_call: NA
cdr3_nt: TGTGCCAGCAGTCCCGCGTGGGGCTACACCTTC
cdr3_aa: CASSPAWGYTF

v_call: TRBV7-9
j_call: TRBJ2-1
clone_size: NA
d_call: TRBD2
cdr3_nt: TGTGCCAGCAGCCTCAATTCCGAAGGGAGGGCGTTCTTC
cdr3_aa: CASSLNSEGRAFF

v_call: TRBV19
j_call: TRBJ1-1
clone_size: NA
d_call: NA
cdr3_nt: TGTGCCAGTACAGGGTCGGTCACTGAAGCTTTCTTT
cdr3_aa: CASTGSVTEAFF

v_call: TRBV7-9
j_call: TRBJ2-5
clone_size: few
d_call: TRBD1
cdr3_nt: TGTGCCAGCAGTCAAACGAGGACAGGCGGGGAGACCCAGTACTTC
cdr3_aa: CASSQTRTGGETQYF

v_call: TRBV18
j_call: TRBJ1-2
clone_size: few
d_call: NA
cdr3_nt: TGTGCCAGCTCACCACCAGGATCCGGGAGCGGAGGCTACACCTTC
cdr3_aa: CASSPPGSGSGGYTF

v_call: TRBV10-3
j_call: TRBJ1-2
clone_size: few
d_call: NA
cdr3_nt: TGTGCCACTATACCAGGGACTCAAAACTATGGCTACACCTTC
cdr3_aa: CATIPGTQNYGYTF

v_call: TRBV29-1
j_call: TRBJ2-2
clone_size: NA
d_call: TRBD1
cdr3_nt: TGCAGCGCGCGACAGGGGGGGACCGGGGAGCTGTTTTTT
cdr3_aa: CSARQGGTGELFF

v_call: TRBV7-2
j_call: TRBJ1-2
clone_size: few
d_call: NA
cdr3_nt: TGTGCCAGCAGCTTTTCGCGCTATGGCTACACCTTC
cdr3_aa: CASSFSRYGYTF

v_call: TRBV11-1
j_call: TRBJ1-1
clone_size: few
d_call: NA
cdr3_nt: TGTGCCAGCAGCTTCTCGGCGGCGGATGGAGCTTTCTTT
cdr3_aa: CASSFSAADGAFF

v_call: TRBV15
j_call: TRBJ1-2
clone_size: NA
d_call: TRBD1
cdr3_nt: TGTGCCACCAGCGCAGGACAGGGTAACACCGGGGGCTACACCTTC
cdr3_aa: CATSAGQGNTGGYTF

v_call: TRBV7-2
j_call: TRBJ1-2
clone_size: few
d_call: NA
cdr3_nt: TGTGCCAGCAGCTTATCCGGGCGGCGGGGTGGCTACACCTTC
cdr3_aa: CASSLSGRRGGYTF

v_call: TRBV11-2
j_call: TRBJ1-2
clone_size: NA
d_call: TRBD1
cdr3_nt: TGTGCCAGCATTGGGGCGGGACAGGGCTTTGATGGCTACACCTTC
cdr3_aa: CASIGAGQGFDGYTF

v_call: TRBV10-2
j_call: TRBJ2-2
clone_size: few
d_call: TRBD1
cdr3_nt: TGCGCCAGCAGAATGACAGGGGAAACCGGGGAGCTGTTTTTT
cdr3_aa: CASRMTGETGELFF

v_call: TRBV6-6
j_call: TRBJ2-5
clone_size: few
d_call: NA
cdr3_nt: TGTGCCAGCAGCCCCTCCAGGGGCAGGGAGACCCAGTACTTC
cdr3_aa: CASSPSRGRETQYF

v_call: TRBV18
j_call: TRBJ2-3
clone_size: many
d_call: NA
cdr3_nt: TGTGCCAGCTCACCCCTCTCGTGGGGCGGCACAGATACGCAGTATTTT
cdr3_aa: CASSPLSWGGTDTQYF

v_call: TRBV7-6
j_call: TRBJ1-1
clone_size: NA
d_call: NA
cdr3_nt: TGTGCCAGCAGCTACGCGGCGATAGGCACTGAAGCTTTCTTT
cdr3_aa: CASSYAAIGTEAFF

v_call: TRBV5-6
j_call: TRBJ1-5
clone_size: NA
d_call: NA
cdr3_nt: TGTGCCAGCAGTTCGACAAGCCGGAATCAGCCCCAGCATTTT
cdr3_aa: CASSSTSRNQPQHF

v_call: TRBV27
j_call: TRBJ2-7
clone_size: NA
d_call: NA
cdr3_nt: TGTGCCAGCAGTTTAGATTTGGTACTCAGGGAATCCTACGAGCAGTACTTC
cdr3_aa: CASSLDLVLRESYEQYF

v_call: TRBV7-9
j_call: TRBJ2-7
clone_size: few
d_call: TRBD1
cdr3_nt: TGTGCCAGCAGTCTCGACAGGGGCCACGAGCAGTACTTC
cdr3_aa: CASSLDRGHEQYF

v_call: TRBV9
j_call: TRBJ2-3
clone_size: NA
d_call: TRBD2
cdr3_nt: TGTGCCAGCAGCGATACAGCGGGGGGTTCTCGGGATACGCAGTATTTT
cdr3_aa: CASSDTAGGSRDTQYF

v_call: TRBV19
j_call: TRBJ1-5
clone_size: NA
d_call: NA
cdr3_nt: TGTGCCAGTAGTATAACAGGGAGTTGGGACAATCAGCCCCAGCATTTT
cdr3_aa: CASSITGSWDNQPQHF

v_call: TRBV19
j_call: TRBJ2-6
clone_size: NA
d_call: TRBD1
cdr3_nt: TGTGCCAGTACCTCCGGGGGACAGGGGAGACCTGGGGCCAACGTCCTGACTTTC
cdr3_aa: CASTSGGQGRPGANVLTF

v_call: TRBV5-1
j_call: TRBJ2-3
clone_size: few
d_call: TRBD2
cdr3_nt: TGCGCCAGCAGCTTGTACGGGAGGACAGATACGCAGTATTTT
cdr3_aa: CASSLYGRTDTQYF

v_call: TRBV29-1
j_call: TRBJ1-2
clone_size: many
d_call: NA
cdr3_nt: TGCAGCGTGACAGGAGATGGCTACACCTTC
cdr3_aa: CSVTGDGYTF

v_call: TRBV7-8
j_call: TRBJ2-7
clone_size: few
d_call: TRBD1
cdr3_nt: TGTGCCAGCAGCTCACCCGGGACAGGGGGCTACGAGCAGTACTTC
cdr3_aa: CASSSPGTGGYEQYF

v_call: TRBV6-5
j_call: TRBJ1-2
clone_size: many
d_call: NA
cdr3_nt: TGTGCCAGCAGTTACGCGGACAGATACTATGGCTACACCTTC
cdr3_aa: CASSYADRYYGYTF

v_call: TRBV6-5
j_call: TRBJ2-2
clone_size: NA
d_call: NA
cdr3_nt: TGTGCCAGCAGTAATGCAGGGGTAGGGCTGTTTTTT
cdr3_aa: CASSNAGVGLFF

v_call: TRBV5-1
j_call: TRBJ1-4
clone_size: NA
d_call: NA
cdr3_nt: TGCGCCAGCAGCTTGGTTGAAACAAGAGAAAAACTGTTTTTT
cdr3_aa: CASSLVETREKLFF

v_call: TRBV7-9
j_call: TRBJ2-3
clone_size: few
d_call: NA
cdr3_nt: TGTGCCAGCAGCTTAGCGGGGGGATCAGATACGCAGTATTTT
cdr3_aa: CASSLAGGSDTQYF

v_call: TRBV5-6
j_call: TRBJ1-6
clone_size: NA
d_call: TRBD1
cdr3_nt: TGTGCCAGCAGCTGGACCGGACAGGCCTGTAATTCACCCCTCCACTTT
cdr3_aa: CASSWTGQACNSPLHF

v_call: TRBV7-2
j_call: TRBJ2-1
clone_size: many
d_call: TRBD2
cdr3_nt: TGTGCCAGCACCTCCGGACTAGCGGGGACATTGTGGTTCTTC
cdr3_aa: CASTSGLAGTLWFF

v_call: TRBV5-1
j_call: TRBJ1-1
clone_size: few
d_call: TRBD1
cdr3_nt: TGCGCCAGCAGCTCAGGGGGACAGAACACTGAAGCTTTCTTT
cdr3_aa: CASSSGGQNTEAFF

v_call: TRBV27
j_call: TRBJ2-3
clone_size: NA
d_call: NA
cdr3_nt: TGTGCCAGCAGTTCAAGGGGCCGCCCAGATACGCAGTATTTT
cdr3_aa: CASSSRGRPDTQYF

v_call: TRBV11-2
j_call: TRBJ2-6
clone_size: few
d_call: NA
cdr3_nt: TGTGCCAGCAGCCGGTGGTCTGGGGCCAACGTCCTGACTTTC
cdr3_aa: CASSRWSGANVLTF

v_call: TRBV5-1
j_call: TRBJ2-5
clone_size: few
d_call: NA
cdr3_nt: TGCGCCAGCAGCTTGGGGGCGAGAGAGACCCAGTACTTC
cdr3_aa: CASSLGARETQYF